The rows below give T cell receptor beta chains drawn from one sample of a study of identifying expanded T cells in peripheral blood. Clones were sequenced by immunoSEQ multiplex PCR, and TCRdb holds only the in-frame ones, with some missing. The repertoire holds 90,000 to 95,000 clones, approximately 91% seen once, with approximately 5.2% in the top ten. The sequenced sample consisted of blood. These receptors were taken from a person aged 18 to 69 in good health. CDR3s include the opening cysteine and the closing phenylalanine or tryptophan. A D gene is named only where the DNA matches it firmly. The listing skips clone size in some rows; elsewhere it reads once, few, many or a size class.

abundance: -; d_gene: -; j_gene: TRBJ1-1; v_gene: TRBV6-1; len: 14; CDR3aa: CASSPTTKAAEAFF; CDR3nt: TGTGCCAGCAGTCCCACTACAAAAGCAGCTGAAGCTTTCTTT
abundance: -; d_gene: -; j_gene: TRBJ1-6; v_gene: TRBV19; len: 12; CDR3aa: CASSISGSPLHF; CDR3nt: TGTGCCAGTAGTATTTCGGGTTCACCCCTCCACTTT
abundance: -; d_gene: -; j_gene: TRBJ1-3; v_gene: TRBV6-5; len: 15; CDR3aa: CASSYSQYFGNTIYF; CDR3nt: TGTGCCAGCAGTTACTCGCAATATTTTGGAAACACCATATATTTT
abundance: -; d_gene: TRBD1; j_gene: TRBJ1-2; v_gene: TRBV7-3; len: 14; CDR3aa: CASSSGQGEDGYTF; CDR3nt: TGTGCCAGCAGCTCAGGACAGGGGGAAGATGGCTACACCTTC
abundance: -; d_gene: TRBD1; j_gene: TRBJ2-2; v_gene: TRBV10-3; len: 15; CDR3aa: CAISPGQTNTGELFF; CDR3nt: TGTGCCATCAGTCCGGGACAGACGAACACCGGGGAGCTGTTTTTT
abundance: -; d_gene: -; j_gene: TRBJ2-6; v_gene: TRBV30; len: 14; CDR3aa: CAWSKDSGANVLTF; CDR3nt: TGTGCCTGGAGCAAGGACTCTGGGGCCAACGTCCTGACTTTC
abundance: -; d_gene: TRBD2; j_gene: TRBJ2-7; v_gene: TRBV5-1; len: 16; CDR3aa: CASSLAGTSGIYEQYF; CDR3nt: TGCGCCAGCAGCTTGGCCGGGACTAGCGGCATATACGAGCAGTACTTC
abundance: once; d_gene: -; j_gene: TRBJ1-1; v_gene: TRBV7-8; len: 14; CDR3aa: CASSSLEGGTEAFF; CDR3nt: TGTGCCAGCAGCTCACTAGAGGGTGGAACTGAAGCTTTCTTT
abundance: -; d_gene: TRBD1; j_gene: TRBJ1-5; v_gene: TRBV4-3; len: 16; CDR3aa: CASSQDLGTGNQPQHF; CDR3nt: TGCGCCAGCAGCCAAGATCTCGGGACAGGGAACCAGCCCCAGCATTTT
abundance: -; d_gene: TRBD1; j_gene: TRBJ2-5; v_gene: TRBV9; len: 15; CDR3aa: CASSSRTGPQETQYF; CDR3nt: TGTGCCAGCAGCTCAAGGACAGGGCCCCAAGAGACCCAGTACTTC
abundance: -; d_gene: -; j_gene: TRBJ1-1; v_gene: TRBV27; len: 15; CDR3aa: CASSSVRKMNTEAFF; CDR3nt: TGTGCCAGCAGTTCAGTTCGAAAAATGAACACTGAAGCTTTCTTT
abundance: -; d_gene: -; j_gene: TRBJ2-5; v_gene: TRBV5-6; len: 13; CDR3aa: CASSLVEQETQYF; CDR3nt: TGTGCCAGCAGCTTGGTTGAACAAGAGACCCAGTACTTC
abundance: -; d_gene: -; j_gene: TRBJ2-7; v_gene: TRBV18; len: 15; CDR3aa: CASSPRGISSYEQYF; CDR3nt: TGTGCCAGCTCACCTAGGGGCATCAGCTCCTACGAGCAGTACTTC
abundance: -; d_gene: -; j_gene: TRBJ1-2; v_gene: TRBV9; len: 14; CDR3aa: CASSVGSGTNGYTF; CDR3nt: TGTGCCAGCAGCGTAGGGTCAGGAACCAATGGCTACACCTTC
abundance: -; d_gene: TRBD1; j_gene: TRBJ1-5; v_gene: TRBV18; len: 15; CDR3aa: CASSPESDRNQPQHF; CDR3nt: TGTGCCAGCTCACCAGAGTCGGACAGGAATCAGCCCCAGCATTTT
abundance: -; d_gene: -; j_gene: TRBJ2-7; v_gene: TRBV4-2; len: 16; CDR3aa: CASSQSTAPRTHEQYF; CDR3nt: TGTGCCAGCAGCCAATCCACGGCCCCAAGGACTCACGAGCAGTACTTC
abundance: -; d_gene: -; j_gene: TRBJ1-1; v_gene: TRBV9; len: 13; CDR3aa: CASSVSVNTEAFF; CDR3nt: TGTGCCAGCAGCGTATCAGTTAACACTGAAGCTTTCTTT
abundance: once; d_gene: TRBD1; j_gene: TRBJ2-7; v_gene: TRBV5-6; len: 15; CDR3aa: CASSPAGTGALEQYF; CDR3nt: TGTGCCAGCAGCCCCGCCGGGACAGGGGCGCTCGAGCAGTACTTC
abundance: -; d_gene: -; j_gene: TRBJ2-4; v_gene: TRBV19; len: 13; CDR3aa: CASSYLLSNIQYF; CDR3nt: TGTGCCAGTAGCTACCTACTATCAAACATTCAGTACTTC
abundance: few; d_gene: -; j_gene: TRBJ1-1; v_gene: TRBV13; len: 13; CDR3aa: CASSKLRRTEAFF; CDR3nt: TGTGCCAGCAGCAAACTACGGCGGACTGAAGCTTTCTTT
abundance: -; d_gene: TRBD2; j_gene: TRBJ2-7; v_gene: TRBV30; len: 13; CDR3aa: CAWTPGLGYEQYF; CDR3nt: TGTGCCTGGACCCCGGGACTAGGCTACGAGCAGTACTTC
abundance: -; d_gene: -; j_gene: TRBJ1-6; v_gene: TRBV19; len: 16; CDR3aa: CASSTVSGGDNSPLHF; CDR3nt: TGTGCCAGTAGTACAGTCTCGGGAGGCGATAATTCACCCCTCCACTTT
abundance: -; d_gene: TRBD1; j_gene: TRBJ1-2; v_gene: TRBV7-3; len: 13; CDR3aa: CASSPTGGRSYTF; CDR3nt: TGTGCCAGCTCCCCAACAGGGGGAAGGAGCTACACCTTC
abundance: few; d_gene: -; j_gene: TRBJ1-2; v_gene: TRBV6-5; len: 14; CDR3aa: CASSPGVGNYGYTF; CDR3nt: TGTGCCAGCAGCCCGGGGGTAGGCAACTATGGCTACACCTTC
abundance: -; d_gene: TRBD1; j_gene: TRBJ1-1; v_gene: TRBV18; len: 14; CDR3aa: CASSPTGGFTEAFF; CDR3nt: TGTGCCAGCTCACCAACAGGGGGGTTCACTGAAGCTTTCTTT
abundance: -; d_gene: TRBD1; j_gene: TRBJ1-4; v_gene: TRBV7-2; len: 14; CDR3aa: CASTSDRAKGKLFF; CDR3nt: TGTGCCAGCACCTCGGACAGGGCAAAGGGAAAACTGTTTTTT
abundance: -; d_gene: -; j_gene: TRBJ1-1; v_gene: TRBV19; len: 12; CDR3aa: CASSIGWAEAFF; CDR3nt: TGTGCCAGTAGTATCGGATGGGCTGAAGCTTTCTTT
abundance: -; d_gene: -; j_gene: TRBJ2-5; v_gene: TRBV4-2; len: 13; CDR3aa: CASSQGPFDRLYF; CDR3nt: TGTGCCAGCAGCCAAGGTCCCTTTGACAGGTTGTACTTC
abundance: -; d_gene: TRBD1; j_gene: TRBJ2-5; v_gene: TRBV27; len: 16; CDR3aa: CAIETPDRRRGETQYF; CDR3nt: TGTGCCATCGAGACCCCGGACAGGCGCCGTGGGGAGACCCAGTACTTC
abundance: -; d_gene: TRBD1; j_gene: TRBJ1-1; v_gene: TRBV5-5; len: 16; CDR3aa: CASTERGRLFSTEAFF; CDR3nt: TGTGCCAGCACCGAAAGGGGGCGGCTCTTTAGCACTGAAGCTTTCTTT
abundance: -; d_gene: TRBD2; j_gene: TRBJ2-7; v_gene: TRBV27; len: 11; CDR3aa: CASRRGGEQYF; CDR3nt: TGTGCCAGCAGGCGGGGGGGCGAGCAGTACTTC
abundance: -; d_gene: -; j_gene: TRBJ1-1; v_gene: TRBV5-4; len: 14; CDR3aa: CASTTRGAWTEAFF; CDR3nt: TGTGCCAGCACTACGCGTGGGGCTTGGACTGAAGCTTTCTTT
abundance: -; d_gene: -; j_gene: TRBJ2-5; v_gene: TRBV2; len: 13; CDR3aa: CASNKQGGETQYF; CDR3nt: TGTGCCAGCAATAAACAGGGCGGAGAGACCCAGTACTTC
abundance: -; d_gene: -; j_gene: TRBJ2-4; v_gene: TRBV4-1; len: 19; CDR3aa: CASSQGRARAGIAKNIQYF; CDR3nt: TGCGCCAGCAGCCAAGGGAGGGCCCGGGCTGGGATAGCCAAAAACATTCAGTACTTC
abundance: -; d_gene: -; j_gene: TRBJ2-1; v_gene: TRBV9; len: 12; CDR3aa: CASSVYGGEQFF; CDR3nt: TGTGCCAGCAGCGTATATGGTGGTGAGCAGTTCTTC
abundance: -; d_gene: TRBD2; j_gene: TRBJ2-7; v_gene: TRBV7-6; len: 16; CDR3aa: CASSRGGTSGTYEQYF; CDR3nt: TGTGCCAGCAGCCGAGGGGGGACTAGCGGCACCTACGAGCAGTACTTC
abundance: -; d_gene: TRBD2; j_gene: TRBJ2-3; v_gene: TRBV9; len: 17; CDR3aa: CASSVELAGGSTDTQYF; CDR3nt: TGTGCCAGCAGCGTAGAGTTGGCGGGAGGGAGCACAGATACGCAGTATTTT
abundance: -; d_gene: TRBD2; j_gene: TRBJ2-3; v_gene: TRBV7-3; len: 16; CDR3aa: CASSLRLAGGTDTQYF; CDR3nt: TGTGCCAGCAGCTTACGACTAGCGGGGGGCACAGATACGCAGTATTTT
abundance: few; d_gene: TRBD1; j_gene: TRBJ1-6; v_gene: TRBV19; len: 13; CDR3aa: CASKGQGNSPLHF; CDR3nt: TGTGCCAGTAAGGGACAGGGGAATTCACCCCTCCACTTT
abundance: -; d_gene: -; j_gene: TRBJ2-5; v_gene: TRBV5-1; len: 13; CDR3aa: CASTKMGPETQYF; CDR3nt: TGCGCCAGCACTAAGATGGGGCCTGAGACCCAGTACTTC
abundance: -; d_gene: -; j_gene: TRBJ2-5; v_gene: TRBV7-9; len: 12; CDR3aa: CASSFEAGTQYF; CDR3nt: TGTGCCAGCAGCTTCGAAGCAGGGACCCAGTACTTC
abundance: once; d_gene: -; j_gene: TRBJ1-4; v_gene: TRBV4-2; len: 15; CDR3aa: CASSQDYGRNEKLFF; CDR3nt: TGTGCCAGCAGCCAAGATTACGGGCGGAATGAAAAACTGTTTTTT
abundance: -; d_gene: TRBD1; j_gene: TRBJ1-1; v_gene: TRBV6-6; len: 14; CDR3aa: CASSPGTGPTEAFF; CDR3nt: TGTGCCAGCAGTCCGGGGACAGGGCCCACTGAAGCTTTCTTT
abundance: -; d_gene: TRBD1; j_gene: TRBJ2-1; v_gene: TRBV10-3; len: 14; CDR3aa: CAISPERGLSEQFF; CDR3nt: TGTGCCATCAGTCCGGAGAGGGGGCTGAGTGAGCAGTTCTTC
abundance: -; d_gene: -; j_gene: TRBJ1-2; v_gene: TRBV19; len: 15; CDR3aa: CASSWAGGRIYGYTF; CDR3nt: TGTGCCAGTAGTTGGGCAGGTGGAAGAATCTATGGCTACACCTTC